The present TCR beta chain was sequenced within a study of graft-versus-host responses after intestinal transplantation. Broader study findings: GvH clones turned up in recipient marrow; some had shown up first in ileum or blood.

A note on this clone: Antigen: not known.

Some clones are missing from TCRdb's copy, which holds only in-frame ones; the method was immunoSEQ multiplex PCR. The sample lists about 88,000 clones, approximately 94% occurring once. Germline V gene data show CDR1 as SGHNT and CDR2 as YENEEA. This CDR3 spans 15 amino acids. Trimming stripped 8 bases from V and 4 bases from J, with 17 bases between. This sequence joins TRBV11-3 and TRBJ2-2; tentative D call: TRBD1 (6 bases). The sequence was collected from a human donor who was the organ donor for an intestinal transplant. The sequenced sample was unstimulated CD4+ T cells sorted from spleen or lymph node cells, obtained before transplant. This CDR3 reads CASRVGGGTTGELFF. The DNA of the CDR3 is TGTGCCAGCCGCGTTGGTGGGGGCACCACCGGGGAGCTGTTTTTT.